The entry below gives a single T cell receptor beta chain sequence along with its context. The CDR3 is 15 residues long. CDR1 and CDR2 (germline): SNHLY, FYNNEI. Trimming pared 7 bases from V and 5 bases from J, leaving 17 bases between. PCR amplification relied on 60 Vbeta primers (plus 13 Jbeta primers). This table comes from immunoSEQ multiplex PCR, and its TCRdb copy is limited to in-frame clones, with some not included. This table holds fewer than 200,000 clones, about three quarters found once. This sample stems from a study of cytomegalovirus exposure and HLA in healthy donors. Input material: PBMCs. The chain links TRBV2 to TRBJ1-4; D is possibly TRBD1 (6 bases). The receptor comes from a young man in good health and CMV-seronegative. The CDR3 DNA is TGTGCCAGCAAAGGGTTAGGACAGCCAAATGAAAAACTGTTTTTT. As protein: CASKGLGQPNEKLFF.